The next 3 T cell receptor beta chains were all read from a single sample in a study of T cells in Graves' hyperthyroidism and ophthalmopathy. The TCR beta CDR3 regions underwent amplification using RNA transcripts as the source. A set of HTBI primers served as the primers for a first-round RT-PCR of the TCR CDR3. MiXCR, applied by TCRdb to the multiplex PCR reads, yields one record per CDR3 protein. The sample has about 320,000 distinct CDR3 sequences, roughly 17% seen once. Sequences were obtained from blood. All receptors come from a man younger than 45 with Graves' hyperthyroidism.

This clonotype was seen a handful of times. The gene calls are TRBV6-4 and TRBJ2-1, with 7 nucleotides matching TRBD2. CDR3 length: 13 residues. Germline V lookup: CDR1 MRHNA, CDR2 SNTAGT. J was trimmed by 7 bases and V by 5 bases; bases with no gene match: 5. The CDR3 spells CASSPREWNEQFF. The CDR3 nucleotides read TGTGCCAGCAGTCCGCGGGAGTGGAATGAGCAGTTCTTC.

This chain connects TRBV9 to TRBJ2-1, with 11 positions matching TRBD2. Germline loops: CDR1 SGDLS, CDR2 YYNGEE. V was pared by 3 bases and J by 9 bases, with 11 bases of the junction left unmatched. The CDR3 is made up of 16 amino acids. The CDR3 DNA reads TGTGCCAGCAGCGCTCAGATAGCGGGAGGGCCCCCTGAGCAGTTCTTC. Its translation: CASSAQIAGGPPEQFF.

The rearrangement joins TRBV20-1 to TRBJ1-3, with D possibly TRBD1 on 5 matching bases. This CDR3 contains 15 residues. Looked up from germline, CDR1 is DFQATT and CDR2 is SNEGSKA (reference sequence). V was trimmed by 3 bases and J by 3 bases, leaving 15 bases between them. The DNA for the CDR3 is TGCAGTGCTAGTCAACAGACCGGGGGTGGAAACACCATATATTTT. Its protein is CSASQQTGGGNTIYF.